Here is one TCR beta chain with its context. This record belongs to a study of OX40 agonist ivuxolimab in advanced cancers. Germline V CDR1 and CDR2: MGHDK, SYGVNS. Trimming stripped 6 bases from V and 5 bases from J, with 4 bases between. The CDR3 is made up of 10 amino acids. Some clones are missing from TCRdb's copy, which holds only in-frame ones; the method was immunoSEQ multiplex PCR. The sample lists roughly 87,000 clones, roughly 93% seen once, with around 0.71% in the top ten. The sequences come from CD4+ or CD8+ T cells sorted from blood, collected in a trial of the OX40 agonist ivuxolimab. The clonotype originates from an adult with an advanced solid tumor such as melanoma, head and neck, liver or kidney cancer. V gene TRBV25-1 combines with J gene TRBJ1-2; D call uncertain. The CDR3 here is CASRLYGYTF. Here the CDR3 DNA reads TGTGCCAGCAGACTATATGGCTACACCTTC.